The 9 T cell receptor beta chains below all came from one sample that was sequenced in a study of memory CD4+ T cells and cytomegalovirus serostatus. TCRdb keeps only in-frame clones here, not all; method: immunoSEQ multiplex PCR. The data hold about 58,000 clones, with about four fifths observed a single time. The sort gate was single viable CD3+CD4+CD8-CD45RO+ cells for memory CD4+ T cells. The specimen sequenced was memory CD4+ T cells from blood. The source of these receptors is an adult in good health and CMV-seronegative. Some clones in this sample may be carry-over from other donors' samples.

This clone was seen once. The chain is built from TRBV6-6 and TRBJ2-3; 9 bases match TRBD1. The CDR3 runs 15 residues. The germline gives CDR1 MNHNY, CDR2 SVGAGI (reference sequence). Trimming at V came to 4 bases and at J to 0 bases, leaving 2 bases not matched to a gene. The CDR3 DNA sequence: TGTGCCAGCAGTTGGGGGACAGGGAGCACAGATACGCAGTATTTT. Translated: CASSWGTGSTDTQYF.

The CDR3 region has the DNA TGTGCCAGCAGCAACCCTCCCAGCGGCTATTACAATGAGCAGTTCTTC. Its translation is CASSNPPSGYYNEQFF. The rearrangement links TRBV11-3 to TRBJ2-1; D may be TRBD2 (5 bases). Germline-derived CDR1 and CDR2 are SGHNT and YENEEA. V was pared by 5 bases and J by 4 bases, with 18 bases between. The CDR3 has 16 amino acids.

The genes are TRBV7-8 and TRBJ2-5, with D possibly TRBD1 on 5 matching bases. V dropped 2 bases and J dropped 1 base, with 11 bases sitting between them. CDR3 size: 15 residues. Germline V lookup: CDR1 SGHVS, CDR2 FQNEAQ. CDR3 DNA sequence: TGTGCCAGCAGCTTATCAGGGATCCCCCAAGAGACCCAGTACTTC. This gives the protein CASSLSGIPQETQYF.

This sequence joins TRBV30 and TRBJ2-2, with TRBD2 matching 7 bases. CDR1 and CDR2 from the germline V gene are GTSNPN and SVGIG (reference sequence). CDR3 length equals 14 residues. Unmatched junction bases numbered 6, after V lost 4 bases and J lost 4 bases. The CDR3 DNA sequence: TGTGCCTGGAAGCGGGGCGCCGTCACCGGGGAGCTGTTTTTT. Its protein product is CAWKRGAVTGELFF.

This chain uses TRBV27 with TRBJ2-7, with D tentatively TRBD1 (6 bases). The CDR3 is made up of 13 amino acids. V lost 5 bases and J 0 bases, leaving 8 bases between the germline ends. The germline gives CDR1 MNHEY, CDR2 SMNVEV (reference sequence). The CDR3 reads CASSTGSSYEQYF. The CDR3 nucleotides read TGTGCCAGCAGTACAGGGAGCTCCTACGAGCAGTACTTC.

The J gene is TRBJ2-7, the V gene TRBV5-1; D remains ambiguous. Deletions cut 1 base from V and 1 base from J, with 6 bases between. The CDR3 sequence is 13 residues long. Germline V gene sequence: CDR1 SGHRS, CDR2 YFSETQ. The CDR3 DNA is TGCGCCAGCAGCTTGTTTGATTCCTACGAGCAGTACTTC. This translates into CASSLFDSYEQYF.

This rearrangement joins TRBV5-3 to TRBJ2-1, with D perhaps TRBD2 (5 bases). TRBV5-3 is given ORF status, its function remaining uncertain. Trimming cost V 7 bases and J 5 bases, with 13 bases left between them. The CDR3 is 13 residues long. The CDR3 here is CARQRANHNEQFF. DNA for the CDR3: TGTGCCAGACAGAGGGCTAACCACAATGAGCAGTTCTTC.

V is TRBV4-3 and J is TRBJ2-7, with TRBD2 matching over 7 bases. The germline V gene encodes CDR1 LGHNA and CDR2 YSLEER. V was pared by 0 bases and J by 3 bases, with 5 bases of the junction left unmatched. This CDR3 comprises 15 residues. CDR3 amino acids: CASSQETSASYEQYF. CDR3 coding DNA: TGCGCCAGCAGCCAAGAAACTAGCGCCAGCTACGAGCAGTACTTC.

In nucleotides, the CDR3 is TGTGCCAGCAGTAAGACAGGGACGCGTGGAACTGAAGCTTTCTTT. As protein: CASSKTGTRGTEAFF. This sequence joins TRBV6-1 and TRBJ1-1; 7 nucleotides align to TRBD1. The trim removed 5 bases at V and 5 bases at J, leaving 11 bases unmatched. The CDR3 loop spans 15 amino acids. Germline CDR1 and CDR2: MNHNS and SASEGT.